This TCR beta chain was sequenced during a study of blood T cell repertoires in COVID-19. At the level of the study: Specimens from acute and convalescent COVID-19 originated in the United States, Italy and Spain. PBMCs, B-cell-depleted T cells, or T cells were the source of the cDNA or gDNA that made up the material.

Per the original data handling: Estimation of nucleated cell counts was performed using reference gene primer amplification. Assay: immunoSEQ multiplex PCR; the TCRdb copy retains only in-frame clones and omits some. V, J and clone size are those of that table, while D and trimming were read from the DNA. The sample holds under 200,000 clones, more than 85% seen once. Germline V gives CDR1 SGHNT, CDR2 YYREEE (reference sequence). The CDR3 length is 11 residues. V shed 5 bases, J shed 10 bases, and the junction held 2 bases outside the gene matches. A few counts support this clone. The sequenced sample consisted of peripheral blood. The clonotype originates from a man aged 50 to 59 with acute or convalescent COVID-19. The chain combines TRBV5-4 with TRBJ1-1; 10 bases are shared with TRBD1. For the CDR3, the DNA is TGTGCCAGCAGGGGGACAGGGGCAGCTTTCTTT. Protein sequence: CASRGTGAAFF. The variable domain in full, with the rest retrieved from reference TRBV5-4 and TRBJ1-1, is ETGVTQSPTHLIKTRGQQVTLRCSSQSGHNTVSWYQQALGQGPQFIFQYYREEENGRGNFPPRFSGLQFPNYSSELNVNALELDDSALYLCASRGTGAAFFGQGTRLTVV.